These T cell receptor beta chains were read from a single sample in a study of OX40 agonist ivuxolimab in advanced cancers. The protocol was immunoSEQ multiplex PCR, while the TCRdb copy is restricted to in-frame clones and leaves out a portion. Among around 65,000 clones listed, nearly 90% were seen once. This specimen was CD4+ or CD8+ T cells sorted from blood, taken in a trial of the OX40 agonist ivuxolimab. The receptor set was obtained from an adult with an advanced solid tumor such as melanoma, head and neck, liver or kidney cancer. Each CDR3 is given with its conserved first and last residue. A D gene is named only where the DNA matches it firmly. Size is stated for part of the rows, as once, few or many counts, or as a class when the clone is expanded.

TRBD2	TRBV18	-	TRBJ2-1	CASSLTSGSSYNEQFF	TGTGCCAGCTCACTTACTAGCGGCAGCTCCTACAATGAGCAGTTCTTC
TRBD2	TRBV6-1	-	TRBJ2-5	CASISGGAETQYF	TGTGCCAGCATCAGCGGGGGGGCAGAGACCCAGTACTTC
-	TRBV19	few	TRBJ1-2	CATRDRPTNYGYTF	TGTGCCACTCGTGACAGACCTACTAACTATGGCTACACCTTC
-	TRBV29-1	-	TRBJ1-3	CSVGGLSSGNTIYF	TGCAGCGTTGGCGGCTTGAGCTCTGGAAACACCATATATTTT
TRBD1	TRBV19	-	TRBJ2-2	CATGTGRNTGELFF	TGTGCCACCGGGACAGGGAGAAACACCGGGGAGCTGTTTTTT
-	TRBV27	once	TRBJ2-2	CASSLSIRGASGTGELFF	TGTGCCAGCAGTTTATCGATAAGGGGGGCCTCGGGCACCGGGGAGCTGTTTTTT
-	TRBV6-5	-	TRBJ2-4	CASSYGGVQAKNIQYF	TGTGCCAGCAGTTACGGAGGGGTGCAAGCCAAAAACATTCAGTACTTC
-	TRBV5-1	-	TRBJ1-5	CASSFGTHPNQPQHF	TGCGCCAGCAGCTTCGGGACCCACCCCAATCAGCCCCAGCATTTT
TRBD2	TRBV27	-	TRBJ2-7	CASSLGAGGTYEQYF	TGTGCCAGCAGTTTAGGGGCGGGAGGGACCTACGAGCAGTACTTC
TRBD1	TRBV10-3	few	TRBJ1-5	CATKGDRDFNQPQHF	TGTGCCACCAAGGGGGACAGGGACTTCAATCAGCCCCAGCATTTT
TRBD1	TRBV6-4	medium-sized	TRBJ2-7	CASSDSDRGEQYF	TGTGCCAGCAGTGACTCGGACAGGGGCGAGCAGTACTTC
TRBD1	TRBV11-2	-	TRBJ2-7	CASSVLGTGNSYEQYF	TGTGCCAGCAGCGTCTTAGGGACAGGAAATTCCTACGAGCAGTACTTC
TRBD1	TRBV9	-	TRBJ1-2	CASSVIGGADGYTF	TGTGCCAGCAGCGTAATAGGGGGCGCGGACGGCTACACCTTC
TRBD1	TRBV11-3	-	TRBJ2-2	CASSWGQRNTGELFF	TGTGCCAGCAGCTGGGGACAGAGAAACACCGGGGAGCTGTTTTTT
-	TRBV19	-	TRBJ1-1	CASSAGALNTEAFF	TGTGCCAGTAGTGCAGGGGCCTTGAACACTGAAGCTTTCTTT
TRBD2	TRBV5-8	-	TRBJ2-5	CASSPGLAQETQYF	TGTGCCAGCAGCCCGGGACTAGCGCAAGAGACCCAGTACTTC
TRBD2	TRBV6-5	-	TRBJ2-1	CASSSGGRAPYNEQFF	TGTGCCAGCAGTTCGGGCGGGAGAGCCCCCTACAATGAGCAGTTCTTC
TRBD1	TRBV10-3	-	TRBJ1-5	CAISEGTGINQPQHF	TGTGCCATCAGTGAAGGGACAGGGATCAATCAGCCCCAGCATTTT
-	TRBV1	-	TRBJ2-7	CASSQTAGVYEQYF	TGCGCCAGCAGCCAAACTGCGGGGGTCTACGAGCAGTACTTC
-	TRBV2	-	TRBJ2-7	CASSGGGPEQYF	TGTGCCAGCAGTGGTGGGGGGCCCGAGCAGTACTTC
-	TRBV28	-	TRBJ1-4	CASSLTTPGGEKLFF	TGTGCCAGCAGTTTAACCACGCCTGGAGGAGAAAAACTGTTTTTT
TRBD1	TRBV4-1	-	TRBJ1-2	CASSQRDRTNYGYTF	TGCGCCAGCAGCCAACGGGACAGAACTAACTATGGCTACACCTTC
-	TRBV6-5	once	TRBJ1-2	CASQEGNNYGYTF	TGTGCCTCCCAGGAGGGGAATAACTATGGCTACACCTTC
-	TRBV7-3	-	TRBJ2-1	CASSLLSGASNEQFF	TGTGCCAGCAGCCTACTTAGCGGAGCCTCCAATGAGCAGTTCTTC
TRBD2	TRBV27	-	TRBJ2-3	CASSFLKSGRAMNTQYF	TGTGCCAGCAGTTTTTTAAAAAGCGGGAGGGCCATGAATACGCAGTATTTT
-	TRBV10-3	once	TRBJ1-2	CAISETGSDYGYTF	TGTGCCATCAGTGAGACGGGCTCGGACTATGGCTACACCTTC
-	TRBV11-2	-	TRBJ2-2	CASSLTQPNTGELFF	TGTGCCAGCAGCTTAACCCAGCCGAACACCGGGGAGCTGTTTTTT
-	TRBV28	-	TRBJ1-2	CASSFRPGGRGGGYTF	TGTGCCAGCAGTTTCAGGCCCGGGGGACGGGGCGGCGGCTACACCTTC
-	TRBV5-6	-	TRBJ1-3	CASSLGVYSGNTIYF	TGTGCCAGCAGCTTGGGAGTTTATTCTGGAAACACCATATATTTT
-	TRBV9	-	TRBJ2-1	CASSVGQTSGFNEQFF	TGTGCCAGCAGCGTAGGGCAGACTAGTGGCTTCAATGAGCAGTTCTTC
-	TRBV18	-	TRBJ1-1	CASSPQQGANTEAFF	TGTGCCAGCTCACCGCAACAGGGTGCGAACACTGAAGCTTTCTTT
-	TRBV7-2	-	TRBJ2-7	CASSLDHATGAYEQYF	TGTGCCAGCAGCTTAGACCACGCGACAGGTGCCTACGAGCAGTACTTC
-	TRBV7-2	-	TRBJ1-5	CASSLASRGTNQPQHF	TGTGCCAGCAGCTTAGCATCCCGGGGTACCAATCAGCCCCAGCATTTT
TRBD2	TRBV28	-	TRBJ2-7	CASSFSSGGAYEQYF	TGTGCCAGCAGTTTCTCTAGCGGTGGGGCCTACGAGCAGTACTTC
-	TRBV7-3	-	TRBJ2-1	CASSPTDGGIYNEQFF	TGTGCCAGCAGCCCCACTGATGGGGGGATCTACAATGAGCAGTTCTTC
-	TRBV11-3	-	TRBJ2-2	CASSRGRMTGELFF	TGTGCCAGCAGTCGGGGACGTATGACCGGGGAGCTGTTTTTT
TRBD1	TRBV6-1	-	TRBJ2-3	CASSRQGQDTQYF	TGTGCCAGCAGCAGACAGGGGCAAGATACGCAGTATTTT
TRBD1	TRBV5-1	-	TRBJ1-2	CASSLGQGIFYGYTF	TGCGCCAGCAGCCTGGGACAGGGAATATTTTATGGCTACACCTTC
-	TRBV5-1	-	TRBJ2-7	CASSWGLALGEQYF	TGCGCCAGCAGCTGGGGACTGGCTCTAGGCGAGCAGTACTTC
TRBD2	TRBV5-4	-	TRBJ2-1	CASSPSASGIYNEQFF	TGTGCCAGCAGCCCATCAGCTAGCGGGATATACAATGAGCAGTTCTTC
TRBD1	TRBV19	-	TRBJ1-5	CASNPGTGLGQPQHF	TGTGCCAGTAACCCGGGGACAGGGTTAGGTCAGCCCCAGCATTTT
-	TRBV29-1	-	TRBJ1-4	CSPRPRQKGGEKLFF	TGCAGCCCCCGACCTAGACAGAAGGGGGGTGAAAAACTGTTTTTT
-	TRBV2	-	TRBJ2-4	CASSDTGISKNIQYF	TGTGCCAGCAGTGACACAGGGATCTCCAAAAACATTCAGTACTTC
-	TRBV7-9	-	TRBJ2-3	CASSLGRLEDTQYF	TGTGCCAGCAGCTTAGGCAGGTTGGAAGATACGCAGTATTTT
-	TRBV5-8	-	TRBJ1-1	CASSFQTGEAFF	TGTGCCAGCAGCTTTCAGACTGGTGAAGCTTTCTTT
-	TRBV11-3	-	TRBJ2-7	CASSTGHLNSEQYF	TGTGCCAGCAGCACGGGACACCTTAACAGCGAGCAGTACTTC
TRBD1	TRBV6-5	-	TRBJ1-1	CASRTGGPTTEAFF	TGTGCCAGCAGAACAGGGGGACCGACCACTGAAGCTTTCTTT
TRBD1	TRBV7-2	-	TRBJ2-4	CASGRTGDGGLAKNIQYF	TGTGCCAGCGGAAGGACAGGGGACGGGGGACTAGCCAAAAACATTCAGTACTTC
-	TRBV30	-	TRBJ1-1	CAWSVVGGGAEAFF	TGTGCCTGGAGTGTAGTCGGTGGAGGAGCTGAAGCTTTCTTT
-	TRBV19	few	TRBJ2-7	CASSISIFYEQYF	TGTGCCAGTAGTATATCCATTTTCTACGAGCAGTACTTC
TRBD1	TRBV28	-	TRBJ1-6	CASSGRDRGLSGTPLHF	TGTGCCAGCAGTGGAAGGGACAGGGGGCTCTCTGGGACACCCCTCCACTTT
-	TRBV29-1	-	TRBJ1-2	CSVERPVRGYGYTF	TGCAGCGTTGAACGGCCAGTTAGAGGCTATGGCTACACCTTC
TRBD1	TRBV5-1	-	TRBJ2-6	CASSLGQGGSGANVLTF	TGCGCCAGCAGCCTGGGACAGGGCGGTTCTGGGGCCAACGTCCTGACTTTC
TRBD1	TRBV11-2	-	TRBJ2-7	CASRPPRTGGVEQYF	TGTGCCAGCAGACCGCCAAGGACAGGGGGCGTCGAGCAGTACTTC
TRBD2	TRBV27	-	TRBJ2-3	CASALAGGTDTQYF	TGTGCCAGCGCACTAGCGGGGGGAACAGATACGCAGTATTTT
-	TRBV10-3	-	TRBJ1-2	CAISATGEGYGYTF	TGTGCCATCAGCGCGACCGGGGAGGGGTATGGCTACACCTTC
-	TRBV7-2	-	TRBJ1-1	CASSLSRTVNTEAFF	TGTGCCAGCAGCCTCTCCCGGACGGTGAACACTGAAGCTTTCTTT
-	TRBV5-1	-	TRBJ1-5	CASSEGGQLNQPQHF	TGCGCCAGCAGCGAAGGAGGACAGCTAAATCAGCCCCAGCATTTT